This note documents a single T cell receptor (beta chain) sequence. This sample is drawn from a study of blood T cell repertoires in COVID-19. V was pared by 1 base and J by 8 bases, with 12 bases of the junction left unmatched. The CDR3 is made up of 16 amino acids. Germline-derived CDR1 and CDR2 are SGHVS and FQNEAQ. Libraries were prepared by immunoSEQ multiplex PCR; TCRdb keeps only in-frame clonotypes and omits some of them. The sample carries about 310,000 clones, 90% recorded once. The TCR comes from a woman in her thirties or forties with COVID-19, enrolled during active disease. Material for sequencing was peripheral blood. The rearrangement joins TRBV7-8 to TRBJ1-2; the match to TRBD1 covers 8 bases. The CDR3 nucleotides read TGTGCCAGCAGCTTAGAAGGCAGGGGGCAGGTAGAAGGCTACACCTTC. Translated, it gives CASSLEGRGQVEGYTF.